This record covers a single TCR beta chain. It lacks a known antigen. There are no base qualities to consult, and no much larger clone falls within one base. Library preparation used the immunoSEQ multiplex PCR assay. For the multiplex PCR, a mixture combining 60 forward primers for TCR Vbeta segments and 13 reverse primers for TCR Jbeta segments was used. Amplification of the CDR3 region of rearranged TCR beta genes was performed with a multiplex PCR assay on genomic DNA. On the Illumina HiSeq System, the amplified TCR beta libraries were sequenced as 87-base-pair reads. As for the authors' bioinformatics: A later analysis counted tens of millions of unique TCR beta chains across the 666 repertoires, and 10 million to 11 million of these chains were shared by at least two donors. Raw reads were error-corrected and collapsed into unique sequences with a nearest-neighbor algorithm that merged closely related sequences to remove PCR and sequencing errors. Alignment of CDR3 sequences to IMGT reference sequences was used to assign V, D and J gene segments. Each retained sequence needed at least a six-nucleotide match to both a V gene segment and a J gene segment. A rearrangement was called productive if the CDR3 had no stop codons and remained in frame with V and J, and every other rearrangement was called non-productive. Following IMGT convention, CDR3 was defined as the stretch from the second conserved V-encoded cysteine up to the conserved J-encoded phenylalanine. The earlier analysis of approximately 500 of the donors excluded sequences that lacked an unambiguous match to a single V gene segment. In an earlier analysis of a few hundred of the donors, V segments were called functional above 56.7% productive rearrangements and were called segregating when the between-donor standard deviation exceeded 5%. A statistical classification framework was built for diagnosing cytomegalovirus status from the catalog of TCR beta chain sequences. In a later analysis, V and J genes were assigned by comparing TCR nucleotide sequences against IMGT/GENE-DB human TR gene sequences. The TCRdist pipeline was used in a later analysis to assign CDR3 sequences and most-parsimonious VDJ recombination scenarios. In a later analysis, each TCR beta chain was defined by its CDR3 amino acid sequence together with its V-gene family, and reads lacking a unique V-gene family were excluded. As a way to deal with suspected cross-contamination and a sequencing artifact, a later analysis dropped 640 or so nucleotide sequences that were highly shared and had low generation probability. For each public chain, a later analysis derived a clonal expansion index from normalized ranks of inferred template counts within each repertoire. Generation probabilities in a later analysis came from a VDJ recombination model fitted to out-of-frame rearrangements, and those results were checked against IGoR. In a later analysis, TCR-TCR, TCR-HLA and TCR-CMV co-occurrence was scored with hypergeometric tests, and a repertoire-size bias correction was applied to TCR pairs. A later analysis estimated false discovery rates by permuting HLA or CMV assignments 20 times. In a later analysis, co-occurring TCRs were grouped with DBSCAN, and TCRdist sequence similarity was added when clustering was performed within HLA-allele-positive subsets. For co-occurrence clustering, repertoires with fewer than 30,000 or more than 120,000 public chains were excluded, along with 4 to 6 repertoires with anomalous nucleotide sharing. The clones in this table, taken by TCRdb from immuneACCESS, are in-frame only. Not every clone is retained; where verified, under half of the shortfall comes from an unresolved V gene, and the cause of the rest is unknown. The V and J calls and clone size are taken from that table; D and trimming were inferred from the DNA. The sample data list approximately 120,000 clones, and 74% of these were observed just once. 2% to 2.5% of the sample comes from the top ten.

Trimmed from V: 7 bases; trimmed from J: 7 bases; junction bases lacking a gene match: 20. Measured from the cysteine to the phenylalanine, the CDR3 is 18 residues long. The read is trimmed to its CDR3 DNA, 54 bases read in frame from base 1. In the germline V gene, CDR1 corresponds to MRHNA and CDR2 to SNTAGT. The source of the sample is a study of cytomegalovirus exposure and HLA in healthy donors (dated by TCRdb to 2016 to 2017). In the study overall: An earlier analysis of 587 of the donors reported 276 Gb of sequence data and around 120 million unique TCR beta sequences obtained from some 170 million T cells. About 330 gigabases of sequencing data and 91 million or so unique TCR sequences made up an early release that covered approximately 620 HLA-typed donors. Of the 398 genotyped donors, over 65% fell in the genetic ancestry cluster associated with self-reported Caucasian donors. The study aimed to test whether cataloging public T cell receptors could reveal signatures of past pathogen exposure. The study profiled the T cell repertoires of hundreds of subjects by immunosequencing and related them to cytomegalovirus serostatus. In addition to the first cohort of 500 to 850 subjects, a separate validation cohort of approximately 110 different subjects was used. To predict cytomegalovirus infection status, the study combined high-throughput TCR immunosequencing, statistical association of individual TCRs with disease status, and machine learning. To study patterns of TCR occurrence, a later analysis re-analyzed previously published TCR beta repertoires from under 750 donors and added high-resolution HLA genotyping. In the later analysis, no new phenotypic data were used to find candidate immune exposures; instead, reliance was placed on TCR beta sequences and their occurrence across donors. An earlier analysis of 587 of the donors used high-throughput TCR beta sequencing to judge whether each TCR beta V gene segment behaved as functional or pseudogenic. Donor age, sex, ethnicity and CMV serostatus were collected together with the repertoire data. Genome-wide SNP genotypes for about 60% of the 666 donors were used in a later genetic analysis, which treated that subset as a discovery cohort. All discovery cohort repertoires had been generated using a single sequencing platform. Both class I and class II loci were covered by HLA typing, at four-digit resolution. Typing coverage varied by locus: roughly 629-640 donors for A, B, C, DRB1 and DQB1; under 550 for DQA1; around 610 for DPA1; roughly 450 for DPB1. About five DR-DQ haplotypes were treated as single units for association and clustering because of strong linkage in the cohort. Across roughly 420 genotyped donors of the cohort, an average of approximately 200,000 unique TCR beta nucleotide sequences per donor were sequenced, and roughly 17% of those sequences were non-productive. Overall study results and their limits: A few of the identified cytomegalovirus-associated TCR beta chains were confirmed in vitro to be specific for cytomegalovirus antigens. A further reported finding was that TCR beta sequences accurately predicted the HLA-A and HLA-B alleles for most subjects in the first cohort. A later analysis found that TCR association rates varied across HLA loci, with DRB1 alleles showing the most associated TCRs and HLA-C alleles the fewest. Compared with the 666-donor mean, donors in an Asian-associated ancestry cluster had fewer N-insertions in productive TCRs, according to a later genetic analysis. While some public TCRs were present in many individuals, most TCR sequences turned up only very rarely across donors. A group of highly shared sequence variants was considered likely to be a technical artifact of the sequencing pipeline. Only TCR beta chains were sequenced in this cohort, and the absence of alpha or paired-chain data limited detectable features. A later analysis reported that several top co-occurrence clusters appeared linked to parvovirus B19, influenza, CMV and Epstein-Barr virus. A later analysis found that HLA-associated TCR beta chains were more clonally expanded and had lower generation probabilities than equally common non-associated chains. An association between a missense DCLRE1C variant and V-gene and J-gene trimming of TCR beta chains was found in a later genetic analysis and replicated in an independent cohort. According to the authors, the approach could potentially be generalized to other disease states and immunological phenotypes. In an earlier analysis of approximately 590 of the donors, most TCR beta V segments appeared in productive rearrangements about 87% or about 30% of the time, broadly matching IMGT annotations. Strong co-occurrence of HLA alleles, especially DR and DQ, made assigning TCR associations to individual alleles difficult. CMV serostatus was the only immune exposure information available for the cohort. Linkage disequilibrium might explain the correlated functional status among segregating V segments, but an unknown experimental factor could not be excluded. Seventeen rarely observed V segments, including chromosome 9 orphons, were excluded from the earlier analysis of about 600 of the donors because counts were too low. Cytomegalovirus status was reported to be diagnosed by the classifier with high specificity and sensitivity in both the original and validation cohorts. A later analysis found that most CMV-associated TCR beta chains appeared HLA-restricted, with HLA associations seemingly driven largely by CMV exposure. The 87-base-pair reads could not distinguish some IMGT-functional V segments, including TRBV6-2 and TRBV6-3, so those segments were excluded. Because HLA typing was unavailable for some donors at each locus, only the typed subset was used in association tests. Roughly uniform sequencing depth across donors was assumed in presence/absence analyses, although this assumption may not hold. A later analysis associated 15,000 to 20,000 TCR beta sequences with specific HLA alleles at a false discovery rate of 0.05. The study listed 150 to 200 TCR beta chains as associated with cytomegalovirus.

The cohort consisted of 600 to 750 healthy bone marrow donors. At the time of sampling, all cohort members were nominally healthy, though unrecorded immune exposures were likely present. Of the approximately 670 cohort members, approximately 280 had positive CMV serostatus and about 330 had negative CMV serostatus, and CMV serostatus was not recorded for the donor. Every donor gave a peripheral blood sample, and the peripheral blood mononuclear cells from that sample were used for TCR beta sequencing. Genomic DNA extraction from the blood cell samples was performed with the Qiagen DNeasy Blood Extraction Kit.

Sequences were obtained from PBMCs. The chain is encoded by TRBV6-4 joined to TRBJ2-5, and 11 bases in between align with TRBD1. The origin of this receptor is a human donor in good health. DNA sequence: TGTGCCAGCATTCCCGGGACAGGGGGGTGTTTGTTGCGTCTGACCCAGTACTTC. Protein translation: CASIPGTGGCLLRLTQYF.